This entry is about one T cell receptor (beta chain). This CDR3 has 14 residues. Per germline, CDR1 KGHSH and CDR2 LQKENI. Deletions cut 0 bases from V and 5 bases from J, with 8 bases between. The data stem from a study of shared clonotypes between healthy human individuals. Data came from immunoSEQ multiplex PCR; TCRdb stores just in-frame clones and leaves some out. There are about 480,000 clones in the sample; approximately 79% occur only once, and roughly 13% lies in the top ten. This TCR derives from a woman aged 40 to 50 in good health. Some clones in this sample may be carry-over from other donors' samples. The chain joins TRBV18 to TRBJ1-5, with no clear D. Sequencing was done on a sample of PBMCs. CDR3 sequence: CASSPPGGDQPQHF. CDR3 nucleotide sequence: TGTGCCAGCTCACCACCCGGCGGGGATCAGCCCCAGCATTTT. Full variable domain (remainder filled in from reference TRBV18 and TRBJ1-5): NAGVMQNPRHLVRRRGQEARLRCSPMKGHSHVYWYRQLPEEGLKFMVYLQKENIIDESGMPKERFSAEFPKEGPSILRIQQVVRGDSAAYFCASSPPGGDQPQHFGDGTRLSIL.